The sequence of this TCR beta chain was determined in a study of blood T cell repertoires in COVID-19. V trimming: 0 bases; J trimming: 0 bases; junction bases outside the gene matches: 4. CDR1 SGHRS and CDR2 YFSETQ come from the germline V gene. There are 16 residues in the CDR3. During active infection, Seattle patients enrolled and were then monitored through disease. Measured with immunoSEQ multiplex PCR; TCRdb has only the in-frame clones, and not every one. This repertoire shows about 530,000 clones, roughly 89% found once; its top ten account for less than 9.5%. The TCR sequence derives from a woman between 45 and 60 years old with COVID-19, enrolled during active disease. This sequence joins TRBV5-1 and TRBJ2-3; 7 bases are a match to TRBD1. Source material: peripheral blood. The CDR3 here is CASSLGGGLSTDTQYF. For the CDR3, the DNA is TGCGCCAGCAGCTTGGGAGGGGGCCTTAGCACAGATACGCAGTATTTT.